A single T cell receptor (beta chain) is shown here with its context. This entry belongs to a study of identical twins. TCRdb redid the calling of the 5' RACE reads with MiXCR, one entry per CDR3 protein. Of 220,000 or so distinct CDR3 sequences listed, 5.5% to 7% are singletons. The same sample was also used in a study of yellow fever vaccine responses in identical twins.

Sample: memory (CD45RO+) T cells sorted from blood. This receptor was obtained from a woman between 18 and 30 years old in good health.

The CDR3 nucleotides read TGTGCCAGCAGTCTGACCGGGACAGGGGTGAACATTCAGTACTTC. This gives the protein CASSLTGTGVNIQYF. The chain uses TRBV27 and TRBJ2-4; 10 nucleotides line up with TRBD1. V shed 5 bases, J shed 7 bases, and the junction held 8 bases outside the gene matches. Looked up from germline, CDR1 is MNHEY and CDR2 is SMNVEV (reference sequence). This CDR3 region has 15 residues.